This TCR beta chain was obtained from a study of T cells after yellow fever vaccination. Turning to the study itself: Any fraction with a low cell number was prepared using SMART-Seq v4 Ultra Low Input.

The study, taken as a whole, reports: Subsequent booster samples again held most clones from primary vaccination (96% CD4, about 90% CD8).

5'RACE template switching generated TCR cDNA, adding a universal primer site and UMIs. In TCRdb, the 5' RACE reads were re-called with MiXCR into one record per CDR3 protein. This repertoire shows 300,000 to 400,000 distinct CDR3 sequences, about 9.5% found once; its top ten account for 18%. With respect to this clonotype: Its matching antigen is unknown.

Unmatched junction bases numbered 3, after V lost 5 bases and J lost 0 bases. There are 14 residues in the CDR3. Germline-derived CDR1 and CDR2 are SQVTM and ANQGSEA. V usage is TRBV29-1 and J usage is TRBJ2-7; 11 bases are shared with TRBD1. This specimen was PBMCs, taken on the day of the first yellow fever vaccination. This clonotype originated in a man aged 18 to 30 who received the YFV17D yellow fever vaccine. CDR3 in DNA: TGCAGCGTTCTAGGGACAGGGGGCTCCTACGAGCAGTACTTC. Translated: CSVLGTGGSYEQYF.